The 12 T cell receptor beta chains given below trace back to one sample, sequenced in a study of blood T cell repertoires in COVID-19. The method was immunoSEQ multiplex PCR; TCRdb's version includes in-frame clones alone and lacks a portion of them. The sample shows about 370,000 clones, roughly 90% of them seen only once. What was sequenced was peripheral blood. All receptors come from a woman between 25 and 40 years old with COVID-19, enrolled during active disease.

In DNA, the CDR3 is TGTGCCAGCAGGCGACTAGCGGGAGATCTTTTATACAATGAGCAGTTCTTC. Translated: CASRRLAGDLLYNEQFF. This rearrangement joins TRBV27 to TRBJ2-1; 12 bases agree with TRBD2. CDR3 length: 17 amino acids. With V trimmed by 6 bases and J by 4 bases, 10 bases remained unmatched. Germline CDR1 MNHEY, CDR2 SMNVEV (reference sequence).

V usage is TRBV5-1 and J usage is TRBJ2-5, with D hard to call. The CDR3 has 13 residues. The V end was cut by 4 bases, the J end by 0 bases, with 7 bases between. Germline CDR1 is SGHRS and CDR2 is YFSETQ. In nucleotides, the CDR3 is TGCGCCAGCAGCCCGGAGTACCAAGAGACCCAGTACTTC. As protein: CASSPEYQETQYF.

This chain uses TRBV28 with TRBJ1-1, with D possibly being TRBD1 (6 bases). Germline V gene lookup returns CDR1 MDHEN and CDR2 SYDVKM. CDR3 size: 13 residues. The V end lost 3 bases, the J end lost 4 bases, and 9 bases lay between the germline ends. The CDR3 loop reads CASSLTGFTEAFF. CDR3 DNA sequence: TGTGCCAGCAGTTTGACAGGTTTCACTGAAGCTTTCTTT. The whole variable domain, remainder taken from reference TRBV28 and TRBJ1-1, is DVKVTQSSRYLVKRTGEKVFLECVQDMDHENMFWYRQDPGLGLRLIYFSYDVKMKEKGDIPEGYSVSREKKERFSLILESASTNQTSMYLCASSLTGFTEAFFGQGTRLTVV.

This clone was recorded only once. V and J are TRBV6-2 or TRBV6-3 and TRBJ1-2; tentative D call: TRBD1 (6 bases). Germline lookup yields CDR1 MNHEY and CDR2 SVGEGT. This CDR3 region has 13 residues. V was pared by 4 bases and J by 8 bases, with 14 bases between. CDR3 amino acids: CASSFPGAGGYTF. The CDR3 DNA follows: TGTGCCAGCAGTTTTCCAGGGGCCGGAGGCTACACCTTC.

This chain uses TRBV19 with TRBJ2-7, with D possibly TRBD2 on 5 matching bases. Germline CDR1 and CDR2: LNHDA and SQIVND (reference sequence). V lost 5 bases and J lost 7, with 18 bases in between. The CDR3 spans 14 residues. The CDR3 loop reads CASSHLRPSGEQYV. The DNA for the CDR3 is TGTGCCAGTAGTCACCTCCGACCCTCGGGGGAGCAGTACGTC.

The chain joins TRBV6-2 or TRBV6-3 to TRBJ1-1; D remains unclear. The germline CDR1 and CDR2 sequences are MNHEY and SVGEGT. Between the trimmed V and J ends, which lost 5 bases and 1 base, there was a span of 14 bases. There are 15 residues in the CDR3. CDR3 residues: CASSKAPEWNTEAFF. The CDR3 coding sequence is TGTGCCAGCAGTAAAGCTCCCGAATGGAACACTGAAGCTTTCTTT.

This clone appeared a few times. V usage is TRBV15 and J usage is TRBJ1-2; TRBD1 might be the D (5 bases). Trimming removed 1 base from V and 4 bases from J, with 13 bases in between. This CDR3 region has 15 residues. Looked up from germline, CDR1 is LNHNV and CDR2 is YYDKDF (reference sequence). The CDR3 loop is CATSRARGEVYGYTF. CDR3 nucleotide sequence: TGTGCCACCAGCAGAGCTCGGGGGGAGGTCTATGGCTACACCTTC.

This rearrangement joins TRBV4-3 to TRBJ2-7; unclear D gene. Trimming cost V 4 bases and J 0 bases, with 10 bases left between them. This CDR3 comprises 14 residues. CDR1 is LGHNA, CDR2 YSLEER, per germline. The CDR3 sequence is CASSPVGTSYEQYF. CDR3 sequence (DNA): TGCGCCAGCAGCCCGGTGGGCACCTCCTACGAGCAGTACTTC.

The chain employs TRBV7-9 and TRBJ2-1, with D tentatively TRBD2 (5 bases). V shed 5 bases and J shed 12 bases, with 17 bases lying between them. CDR3 length: 13 residues. The germline gives CDR1 SEHNR, CDR2 FQNEAQ (reference sequence). For the CDR3, the DNA is TGTGCCAGCAGCCCGACTGGGAGCCCTGGGCAGTTCTTC. It codes for CASSPTGSPGQFF.

This clone appeared a single time. The chain combines TRBV6-2 or TRBV6-3 with TRBJ2-3, with 10 nucleotides matching TRBD2. This CDR3 has 18 residues. V trimming: 0 bases; J trimming: 7 bases; junction bases outside the gene matches: 13. Germline values: CDR1 MNHEY, CDR2 SVGEGT. CDR3 sequence: CASSYSSSGLADSYTQYF. The DNA for the CDR3 is TGTGCCAGCAGTTACTCCAGCTCCGGACTAGCGGATTCCTATACGCAGTATTTT.

V is TRBV27 and J is TRBJ2-1, with 7 bases that match TRBD1. The CDR3 runs 17 residues. The germline gives CDR1 MNHEY, CDR2 SMNVEV (reference sequence). The V gene end was trimmed by 3 bases and the J gene end by 2 bases; junction bases not matched to a gene: 10. Here the CDR3 DNA reads TGTGCCAGCAGTTTGATCGGGGCAGGGGGTGCCTACAATGAGCAGTTCTTC. This codes for CASSLIGAGGAYNEQFF.

The gene calls are TRBV2 and TRBJ2-7; TRBD2 matches at 11 bases. The germline CDR1 and CDR2 sequences are SNHLY and FYNNEI. This CDR3 spans 14 amino acids. V was pared by 4 bases and J by 4 bases, with 3 bases of the junction left unmatched. The CDR3 loop is CASSGASGGYEQYF. The CDR3 DNA is TGTGCCAGCAGTGGGGCTAGCGGGGGGTACGAGCAGTACTTC.